These 12 T cell receptor beta chains share one sample of origin, sequenced in a study of CD8 T cells in Susac syndrome. With random hexamers, reverse transcription was performed on about 0.45 to 1 ug of RNA. TCRdb used MiXCR to reprocess the immunoSEQ multiplex PCR reads, holding one entry per CDR3 protein. The data show roughly 150,000 distinct CDR3 sequences, around 95% seen once. Specimen: CD8+ T cells from PBMCs. These receptors all stem from a human donor with multiple sclerosis.

This chain connects TRBV10-3 to TRBJ2-7, with D tentatively TRBD2 (6 bases). The CDR3 covers 14 residues. The V and J ends lost 0 bases and 5 bases respectively, with 11 bases between them. In germline, CDR1 is ENHRY, CDR2 SYGVKD. This chain's CDR3 is CAISESGTGDEQYF. CDR3 DNA sequence: TGTGCCATCAGTGAGTCAGGAACGGGAGACGAGCAGTACTTC.

This clonotype showed up just once. This chain uses TRBV7-9 with TRBJ2-1; TRBD2 is a possible D gene (6 bases). Germline CDR1 and CDR2: SEHNR and FQNEAQ (reference sequence). The V end lost 6 bases, the J end lost 6 bases, and 6 bases lay between the germline ends. The CDR3 has 11 amino acids. The CDR3 protein is CASRGGNEQFF. The DNA for the CDR3 is TGTGCCAGCAGGGGGGGCAATGAGCAGTTCTTC.

The V call is TRBV12-5, the J call TRBJ2-5; TRBD2 matches at 11 bases. Germline assignment: CDR1 LGHNT and CDR2 FRNRAP. The CDR3 has 17 amino acids. With 3 bases clipped from V and 3 bases from J, the junction kept 9 bases outside the gene matches. This CDR3 reads CASGFYLAGGLKETQYF. The CDR3 region has the DNA TGTGCTAGTGGTTTCTATCTAGCGGGGGGATTGAAAGAGACCCAGTACTTC.

The CDR3 is CASSFSDRGAKNIQYF. The CDR3 nucleotides are TGTGCCAGCAGCTTCTCTGACAGGGGAGCCAAAAACATTCAGTACTTC. The chain recombines TRBV5-6 with TRBJ2-4; 8 nucleotides agree with TRBD1. J was trimmed by 0 bases and V by 2 bases; bases with no gene match: 4. Germline V lookup: CDR1 SGHDT, CDR2 YYEEEE. The CDR3 sequence is 16 residues long.

The V call is TRBV7-9, the J call TRBJ2-3; 11 nucleotides match TRBD2. With 5 bases clipped from V and 6 bases from J, the junction kept 4 bases outside the gene matches. Per germline, CDR1 SEHNR and CDR2 FQNEAQ (reference sequence). This CDR3 spans 14 amino acids. Here the CDR3 DNA reads TGTGCCAGCAGCCCCGCTAGCGGGGGGGATACGCAGTATTTT. Translated, it gives CASSPASGGDTQYF.

The rearrangement joins TRBV29-1 to TRBJ1-1; D is undetermined. The CDR3 has 11 amino acids. Trimming cost V 8 bases and J 4 bases, with 11 bases left between them. The V gene's germline CDR1 is SQVTM and CDR2 ANQGSEA. The CDR3, as DNA: TGCAGCACCGGGCCCGGCACTGAAGCTTTCTTT. Protein product: CSTGPGTEAFF.

This sequence joins TRBV30 and TRBJ1-6; 8 bases match TRBD1. Per the germline V gene, CDR1 is GTSNPN and CDR2 is SVGIG (reference sequence). V trimming: 3 bases; J trimming: 7 bases; junction bases outside the gene matches: 5. This CDR3 has 14 amino acids. The CDR3 DNA is TGTGCCTGGAGCGCCGGACAGGGCAATTCACCCCTCCACTTT. This codes for CAWSAGQGNSPLHF.

The V and J genes are TRBV4-1 and TRBJ2-3; TRBD2 agrees at 7 bases. The CDR3 contains 17 residues. Germline trimming cut 4 bases from V and 0 bases from J; bases unmatched to any gene: 10. Germline V lookup: CDR1 MGHRA, CDR2 YSYEKL. CDR3 loop: CASSPGPGTMSTDTQYF. CDR3 nucleotide sequence: TGCGCCAGCAGCCCCGGTCCCGGGACTATGAGCACAGATACGCAGTATTTT.

This chain connects TRBV6-5 to TRBJ2-1; tentative D call: TRBD1 (5 bases). This CDR3 contains 13 residues. Per the germline V gene, CDR1 is MNHEY and CDR2 is SVGAGI. V lost 6 bases to trimming and J lost 8 bases, with 14 bases between them. For the CDR3, the DNA is TGTGCCAGCAGCACCCAGACAGTCCATGAGCAGTTCTTC. Translation: CASSTQTVHEQFF.

This chain joins TRBV5-1 and TRBJ2-3; 8 nucleotides line up with TRBD1. The V segment lost 2 bases and the J segment 3 bases; nucleotides outside the gene matches: 5. Germline V gene sequence: CDR1 SGHRS, CDR2 YFSETQ. The CDR3 is made up of 15 amino acids. This CDR3 is CASSFRQGRTDTQYF. CDR3 in DNA: TGCGCCAGCAGCTTTAGACAGGGGAGGACAGATACGCAGTATTTT.

This clonotype came up a few times. The rearrangement joins TRBV20-1 to TRBJ2-1; 9 bases map to TRBD1. After removal of 5 bases from V and 4 bases from J, the junction contained 6 bases not matched to a gene. The CDR3 has 14 residues. Germline V lookup: CDR1 DFQATT, CDR2 SNEGSKA (reference sequence). For the CDR3, the DNA is TGCAGTGCTCCCGGGACAGGGATATACAATGAGCAGTTCTTC. This codes for CSAPGTGIYNEQFF.

The CDR3 spells CASRQDSQETQYF. As DNA, the CDR3 is TGTGCCAGTAGACAAGACAGCCAAGAGACCCAGTACTTC. The chain uses TRBV19 and TRBJ2-5; TRBD1 is a possible D gene (5 bases). Between the trimmed V and J ends, which lost 6 bases and 1 base, there was a span of 9 bases. This CDR3 contains 13 residues. Germline CDR1 reads LNHDA; CDR2 reads SQIVND (reference sequence).